This T cell receptor beta chain was captured by sequencing in a study of post-analysis software for immune sequencing data. Turning to the study itself: Clinical courses comprised relapsing-remitting, secondary progressive and progressive-relapsing multiple sclerosis. Study-wide results and caveats: Relative to controls, patients had 5 or 6 TRBV segments at higher frequency, with TRBV5-6, TRBV5-1 and TRBV20-1 among these.

Incorporated into the TCR beta cDNA libraries were unique molecular identifiers, which served to reduce PCR and sequencing biases. TCRdb passed the PCR reads through MiXCR, listing each CDR3 protein once. This table holds roughly 540,000 distinct CDR3 sequences, approximately 34% found once. Comments on this clonotype: What it binds is not known.

From germline, CDR1 is SGHAT and CDR2 FQNNGV. The CDR3 has 16 amino acids. V lost 1 base and J lost 4, with 15 bases in between. The source material was blood. The genes are TRBV11-2 and TRBJ2-3, with D uncertain. This clonotype originated in a girl aged 2-17 years with multiple sclerosis. This chain's CDR3 is CASSLVVGFGADTQYF. CDR3 nucleotides: TGTGCCAGCAGCTTAGTTGTGGGGTTTGGCGCAGATACGCAGTATTTT.